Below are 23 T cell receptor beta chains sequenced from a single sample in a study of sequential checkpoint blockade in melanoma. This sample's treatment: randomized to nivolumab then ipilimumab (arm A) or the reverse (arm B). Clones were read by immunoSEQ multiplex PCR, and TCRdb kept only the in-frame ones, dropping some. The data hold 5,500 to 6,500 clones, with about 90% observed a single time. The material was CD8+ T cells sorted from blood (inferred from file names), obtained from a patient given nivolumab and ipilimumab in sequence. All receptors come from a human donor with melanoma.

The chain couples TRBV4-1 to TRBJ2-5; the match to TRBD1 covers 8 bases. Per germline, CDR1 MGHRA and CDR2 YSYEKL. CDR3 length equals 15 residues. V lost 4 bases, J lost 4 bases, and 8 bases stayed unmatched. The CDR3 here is CASSPLDREGETQYF. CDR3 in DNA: TGCGCCAGCAGCCCCTTGGACAGGGAAGGAGAGACCCAGTACTTC.

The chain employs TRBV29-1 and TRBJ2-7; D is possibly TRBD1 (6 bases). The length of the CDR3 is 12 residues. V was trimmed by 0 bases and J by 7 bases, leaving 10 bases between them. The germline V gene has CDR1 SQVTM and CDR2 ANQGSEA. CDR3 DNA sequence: TGCAGCGTTGAAGATGGGGGCTTGGAGCAGTACTTC. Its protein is CSVEDGGLEQYF.

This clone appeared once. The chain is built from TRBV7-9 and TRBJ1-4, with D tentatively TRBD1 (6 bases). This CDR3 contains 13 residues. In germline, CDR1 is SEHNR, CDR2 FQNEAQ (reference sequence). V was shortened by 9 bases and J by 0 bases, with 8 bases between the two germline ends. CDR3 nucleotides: TGTGCCAGTCGACAGGCAACTAATGAAAAACTGTTTTTT. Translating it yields CASRQATNEKLFF.

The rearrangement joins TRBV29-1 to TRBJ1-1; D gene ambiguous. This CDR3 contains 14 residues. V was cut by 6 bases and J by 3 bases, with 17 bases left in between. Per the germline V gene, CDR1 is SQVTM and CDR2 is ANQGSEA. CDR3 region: CSVNRPPRDTEAFF. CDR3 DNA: TGCAGCGTGAATAGACCCCCTCGGGACACTGAAGCTTTCTTT.

CDR3 DNA: TGCGCCAGCAGCGTTCCCGGGACAGGGGGGAACACTGAAGCTTTCTTT. Translated, it gives CASSVPGTGGNTEAFF. The chain couples TRBV10-1 to TRBJ1-1; 11 positions agree with TRBD1. The CDR3 loop spans 16 amino acids. CDR1 WNHNN and CDR2 SYGVQD come from the germline V gene (reference sequence). J gave up 1 base and V 6 bases, and 7 bases lay outside the gene matches.

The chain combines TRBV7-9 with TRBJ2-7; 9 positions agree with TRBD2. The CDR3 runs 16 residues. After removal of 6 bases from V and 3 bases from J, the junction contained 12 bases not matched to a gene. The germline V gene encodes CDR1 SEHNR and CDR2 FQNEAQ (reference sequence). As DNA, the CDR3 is TGTGCCAGCAGTTCCGAGGTAGCGGGAGCCAACTACGAGCAGTACTTC. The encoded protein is CASSSEVAGANYEQYF.

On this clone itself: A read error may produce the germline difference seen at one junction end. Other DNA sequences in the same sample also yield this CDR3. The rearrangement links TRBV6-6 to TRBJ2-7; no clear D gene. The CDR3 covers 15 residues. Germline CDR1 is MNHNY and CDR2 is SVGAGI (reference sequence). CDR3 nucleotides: TGTGCCAGCAGTTACGGGCTACCTTCATTCTACGAACAGTACTTC. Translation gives CASSYGLPSFYEQYF.

The CDR3 bases are TGTGCCACAAAACAGATCCAAGAGACCCAGTACTTC. Its protein product is CATKQIQETQYF. The chain is built from TRBV6-1 and TRBJ2-5; D gene uncertain. CDR1 and CDR2 from the germline V gene are MNHNS and SASEGT. This CDR3 is 12 amino acids long. Trimming removed 10 bases at V and 1 base at J, with 10 bases between.

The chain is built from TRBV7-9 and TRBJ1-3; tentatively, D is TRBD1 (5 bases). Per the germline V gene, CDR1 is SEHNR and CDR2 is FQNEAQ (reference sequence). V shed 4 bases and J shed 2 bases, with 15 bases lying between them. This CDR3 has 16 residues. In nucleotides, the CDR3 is TGTGCCAGCAGCTCCCCCCCCACAGGTACTGGAAACACCATATATTTT. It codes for CASSSPPTGTGNTIYF.

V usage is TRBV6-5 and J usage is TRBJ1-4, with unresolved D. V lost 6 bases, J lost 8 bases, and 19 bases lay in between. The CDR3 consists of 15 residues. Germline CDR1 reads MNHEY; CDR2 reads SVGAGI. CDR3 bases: TGTGCCAGCAGCAGCGGGCTATTGGGTGGGGAAAAACTGTTTTTT. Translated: CASSSGLLGGEKLFF.

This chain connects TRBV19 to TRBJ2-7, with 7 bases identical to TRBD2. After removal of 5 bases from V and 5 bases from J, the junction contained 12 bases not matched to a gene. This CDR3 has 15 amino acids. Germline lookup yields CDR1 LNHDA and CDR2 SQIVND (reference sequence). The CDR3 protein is CASSPLTSFTDEQYF. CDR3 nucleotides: TGTGCCAGTAGTCCTCTGACTAGCTTCACGGACGAGCAGTACTTC. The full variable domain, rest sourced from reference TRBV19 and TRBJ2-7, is DGGITQSPKYLFRKEGQNVTLSCEQNLNHDAMYWYRQDPGQGLRLIYYSQIVNDFQKGDIAEGYSVSREKKESFPLTVTSAQKNPTAFYLCASSPLTSFTDEQYFGPGTRLTVT.

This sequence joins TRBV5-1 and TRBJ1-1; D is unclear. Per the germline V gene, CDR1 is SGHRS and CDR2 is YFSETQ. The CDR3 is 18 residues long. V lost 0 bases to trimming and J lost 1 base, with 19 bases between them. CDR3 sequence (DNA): TGCGCCAGCAGCTTGGTTCCAGGAATCCCAATTCGGAACACTGAAGCTTTCTTT. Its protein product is CASSLVPGIPIRNTEAFF.

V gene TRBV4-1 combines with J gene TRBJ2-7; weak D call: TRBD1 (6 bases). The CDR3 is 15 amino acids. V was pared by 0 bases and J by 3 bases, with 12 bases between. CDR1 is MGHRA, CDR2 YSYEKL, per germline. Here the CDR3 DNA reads TGCGCCAGCAGCCAAGATCTCGGCAGGGGCTACGAGCAGTACTTC. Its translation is CASSQDLGRGYEQYF.

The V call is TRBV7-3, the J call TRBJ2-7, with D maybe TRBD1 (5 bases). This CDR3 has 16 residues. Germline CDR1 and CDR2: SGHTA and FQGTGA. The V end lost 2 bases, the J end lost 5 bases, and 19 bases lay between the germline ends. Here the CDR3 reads CASSLVGLPGFHEQYF. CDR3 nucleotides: TGTGCCAGCAGCTTAGTCGGGCTTCCAGGGTTCCACGAGCAGTACTTC. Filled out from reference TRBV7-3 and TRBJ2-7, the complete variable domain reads GAGVSQTPSNKVTEKGKYVELRCDPISGHTALYWYRQSLGQGPEFLIYFQGTGAADDSGLPNDRFFAVRPEGSVSTLKIQRTERGDSAVYLCASSLVGLPGFHEQYFGPGTRLTVT.

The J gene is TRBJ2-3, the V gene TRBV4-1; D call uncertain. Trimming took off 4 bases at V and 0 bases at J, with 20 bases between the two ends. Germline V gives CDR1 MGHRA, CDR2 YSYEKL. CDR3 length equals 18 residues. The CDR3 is CASSPRVNIVHSTDTQYF. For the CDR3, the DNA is TGCGCCAGCAGCCCCCGGGTTAATATAGTACACAGCACAGATACGCAGTATTTT.

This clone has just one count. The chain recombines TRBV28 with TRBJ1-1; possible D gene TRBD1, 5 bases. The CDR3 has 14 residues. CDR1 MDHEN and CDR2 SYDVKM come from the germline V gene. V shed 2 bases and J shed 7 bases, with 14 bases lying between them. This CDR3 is CASSLGQTDGEAFF. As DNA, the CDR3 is TGTGCCAGCAGTTTAGGTCAGACAGACGGTGAAGCTTTCTTT.

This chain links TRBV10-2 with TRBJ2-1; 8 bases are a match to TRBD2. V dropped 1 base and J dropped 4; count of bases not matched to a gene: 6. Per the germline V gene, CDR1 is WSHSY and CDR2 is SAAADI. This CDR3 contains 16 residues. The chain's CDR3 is CASSELREALYNEQFF. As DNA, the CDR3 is TGCGCCAGCAGTGAGTTGCGGGAGGCCCTATACAATGAGCAGTTCTTC.

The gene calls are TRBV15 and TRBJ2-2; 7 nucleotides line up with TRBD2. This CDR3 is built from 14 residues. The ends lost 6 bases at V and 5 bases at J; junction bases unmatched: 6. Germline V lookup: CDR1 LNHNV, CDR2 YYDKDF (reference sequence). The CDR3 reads CATSLTSNTGELFF. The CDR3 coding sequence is TGTGCCACCAGTCTGACTAGCAATACCGGGGAGCTGTTTTTT.

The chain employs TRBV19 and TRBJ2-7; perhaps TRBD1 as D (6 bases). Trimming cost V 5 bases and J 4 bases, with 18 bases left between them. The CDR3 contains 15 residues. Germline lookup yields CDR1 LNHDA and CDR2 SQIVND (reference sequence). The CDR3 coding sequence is TGTGCCAGTAGTCCGCGAGGGACACCCGTGTACGAGCAGTACTTC. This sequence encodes CASSPRGTPVYEQYF.

The CDR3 loop reads CASSSNYLRLAGQQETQYF. CDR3 DNA sequence: TGTGCCAGCAGTTCAAACTACCTTAGACTAGCGGGGCAGCAAGAGACCCAGTACTTC. The V and J genes are TRBV28 and TRBJ2-5, with 11 nucleotides matching TRBD2. The CDR3 has 19 residues. Trimming at V came to 4 bases and at J to 2 bases, leaving 15 bases not matched to a gene. Germline V gene sequence: CDR1 MDHEN, CDR2 SYDVKM.

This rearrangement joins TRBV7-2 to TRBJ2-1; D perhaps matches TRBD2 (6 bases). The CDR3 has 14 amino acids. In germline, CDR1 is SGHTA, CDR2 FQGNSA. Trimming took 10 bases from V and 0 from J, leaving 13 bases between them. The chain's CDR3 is CATGLASSYNEQFF. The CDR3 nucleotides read TGTGCCACGGGACTTGCCAGCTCCTACAATGAGCAGTTCTTC.

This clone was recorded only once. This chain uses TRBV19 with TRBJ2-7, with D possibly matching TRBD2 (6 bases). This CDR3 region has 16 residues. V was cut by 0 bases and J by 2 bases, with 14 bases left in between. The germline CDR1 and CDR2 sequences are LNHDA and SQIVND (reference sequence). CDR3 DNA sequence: TGTGCCAGTAGTATAGATCGGGGGACGCCCACCTACGAGCAGTACTTC. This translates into CASSIDRGTPTYEQYF.

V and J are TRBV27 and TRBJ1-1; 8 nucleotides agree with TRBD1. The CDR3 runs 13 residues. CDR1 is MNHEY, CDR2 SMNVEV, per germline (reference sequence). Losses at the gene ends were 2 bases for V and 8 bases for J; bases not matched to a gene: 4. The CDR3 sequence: CASSLMGDREAFF. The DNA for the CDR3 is TGTGCCAGCAGTTTAATGGGGGACAGGGAAGCTTTCTTT.